This T cell receptor beta chain is from a study of tumor T cells in aggressive B-cell lymphoma. V was trimmed by 0 bases and J by 3 bases, leaving 12 bases between them. This CDR3 spans 15 amino acids. The V gene's germline CDR1 is KGHSH and CDR2 LQKENI. Profiling relied on immunoSEQ multiplex PCR, and the TCRdb table lists in-frame clones only, not all of them. Seen here are about 9,000 clones, about 85% observed once, and the top ten hold less than 3.5%. The rearrangement joins TRBV18 to TRBJ2-7, with D perhaps TRBD1 (5 bases). The origin of this receptor is an adult with diffuse large B cell lymphoma. The sequenced sample was tumor tissue. DNA of the CDR3: TGTGCCAGCTCACCACCTTCAAGGGGAAACTACGAGCAGTACTTC. It specifies CASSPPSRGNYEQYF.